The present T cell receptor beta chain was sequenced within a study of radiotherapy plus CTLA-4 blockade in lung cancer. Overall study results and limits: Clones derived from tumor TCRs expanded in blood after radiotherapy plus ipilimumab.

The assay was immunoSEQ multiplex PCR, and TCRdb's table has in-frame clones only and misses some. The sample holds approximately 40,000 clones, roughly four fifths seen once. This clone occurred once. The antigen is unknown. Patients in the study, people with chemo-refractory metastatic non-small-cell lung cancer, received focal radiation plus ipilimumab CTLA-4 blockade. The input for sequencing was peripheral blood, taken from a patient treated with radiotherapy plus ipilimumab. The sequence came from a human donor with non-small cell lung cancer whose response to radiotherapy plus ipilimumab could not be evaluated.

The DNA for the CDR3 is TGTGCCAGCAGCTTGCTGAGATGGTCCGGAGCGGACTGGAATGAGCAGTTCTTC. This encodes CASSLLRWSGADWNEQFF. This chain joins TRBV7-9 and TRBJ2-1; maybe TRBD2 (5 bases). Germline CDR1 and CDR2: SEHNR and FQNEAQ (reference sequence). The CDR3 has 18 amino acids. Between the trimmed V and J ends, which lost 3 bases and 7 bases, there was a span of 25 bases.